This T cell receptor (beta chain) was captured in a study of blood T cells in healthy people across ages. For the study at large: Using template switching, researchers captured about one barcoded beta molecule for each two T cells.

PCR was performed a second time for about 7 to 11 cycles using a sample-barcoded 5' primer and a J-beta primer mix. Every sample gave at least 2.5 million paired-end reads containing CDR3. TCRdb used MiXCR to reprocess the 5' RACE reads, holding one entry per CDR3 protein. This sample has approximately 780,000 distinct CDR3 sequences; under 30% occur once, and the top ten carry around 3%. In this sample, this clonotype turned up a few times. This CDR3 spans 15 amino acids. Trimming removed 2 bases from V and 3 bases from J; junction bases left unmatched: 6. Germline assignment: CDR1 SEHNR and CDR2 FQNEAQ (reference sequence). These data were also reused for a study on T cells of mothers and their children. That investigation notes: Relative to unrelated pairs, biologically related mother-child dyads exhibited marginally greater, non-significant overlap.

The V call is TRBV7-9, the J call TRBJ1-1; 7 nucleotides match TRBD1. The source is a boy younger than 18 in good health. Sequenced: blood. CDR3 loop: CASSLTGTAYTEAFF. The CDR3 nucleotides are TGTGCCAGCAGCTTAACCGGGACAGCGTACACTGAAGCTTTCTTT.